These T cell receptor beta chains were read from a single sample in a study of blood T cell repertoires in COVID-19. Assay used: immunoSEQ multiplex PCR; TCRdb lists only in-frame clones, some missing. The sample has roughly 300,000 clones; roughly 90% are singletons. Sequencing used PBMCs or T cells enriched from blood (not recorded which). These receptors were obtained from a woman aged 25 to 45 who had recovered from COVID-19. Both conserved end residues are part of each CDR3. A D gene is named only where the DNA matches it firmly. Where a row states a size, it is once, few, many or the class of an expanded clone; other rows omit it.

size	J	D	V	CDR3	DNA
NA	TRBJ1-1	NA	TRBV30	CAWSIQFTEAFF	TGTGCCTGGAGTATACAGTTCACTGAAGCTTTCTTT
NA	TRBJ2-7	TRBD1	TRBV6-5	CASSSQGAGVYYEQYF	TGTGCCAGCAGTTCCCAGGGGGCCGGGGTTTACTACGAGCAGTACTTC
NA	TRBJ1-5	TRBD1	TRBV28	CASSLTGGRQPQHF	TGTGCCAGCAGTTTGACAGGGGGAAGGCAGCCCCAGCATTTT
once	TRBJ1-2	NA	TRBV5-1	CASSLGQSNYGYTF	TGCGCCAGCAGCTTGGGACAGAGCAACTATGGCTACACCTTC
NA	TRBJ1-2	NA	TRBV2	CASHEGLLEGYTF	TGTGCCAGCCACGAAGGCCTCTTGGAGGGCTACACCTTC
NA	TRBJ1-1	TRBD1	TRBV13	CASSLRTGGNTEAFF	TGTGCCAGCAGCCTCCGGACAGGGGGGAACACTGAAGCTTTCTTT
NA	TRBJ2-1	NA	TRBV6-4	CASSEWQAYNEQFF	TGTGCCAGCAGTGAATGGCAAGCCTACAATGAGCAGTTCTTC
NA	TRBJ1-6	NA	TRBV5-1	CASSSTAPNSPLHF	TGCGCCAGCAGCTCGACAGCGCCCAATTCACCCCTCCACTTT
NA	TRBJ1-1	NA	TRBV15	CATSRGGSRKNTEAFF	TGTGCCACCAGCAGGGGCGGGTCCAGGAAGAACACTGAAGCTTTCTTT
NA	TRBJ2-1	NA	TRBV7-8	CASSFPGDSSYNEQFF	TGTGCCAGCAGCTTCCCGGGGGATAGCTCCTACAATGAGCAGTTCTTC
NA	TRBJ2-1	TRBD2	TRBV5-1	CASSLMGGSNNEQFF	TGCGCCAGCAGCTTGATGGGCGGGAGTAACAATGAGCAGTTCTTC
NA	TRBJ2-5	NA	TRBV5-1	CASSLALTEGETQYF	TGCGCCAGCAGCTTGGCGCTCACGGAGGGGGAGACCCAGTACTTC
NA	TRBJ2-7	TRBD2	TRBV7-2	CASSLGLAGHSEQYF	TGTGCCAGCAGCCTTGGACTAGCGGGACATTCGGAGCAGTACTTC
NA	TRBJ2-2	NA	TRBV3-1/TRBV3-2	CASSQTGTLNTGELFF	TGTGCCAGCAGCCAGACCGGGACACTTAACACCGGGGAGCTGTTTTTT
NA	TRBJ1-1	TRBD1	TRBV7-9	CASSRQGATEAFF	TGTGCCAGCAGCAGACAGGGGGCAACTGAAGCTTTCTTT
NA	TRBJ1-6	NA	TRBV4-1	CASSHQSGLSDSPLHF	TGCGCCAGCAGCCACCAGTCGGGTCTATCGGATTCACCCCTCCACTTT
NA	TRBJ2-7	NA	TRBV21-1	CASSTKQGSYEQYF	TGTGCCAGCAGCACCAAACAGGGGAGCTACGAGCAGTACTTC
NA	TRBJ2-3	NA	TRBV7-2	CASSNPGVDTQYF	TGTGCCAGCAGCAACCCGGGGGTAGATACGCAGTATTTT
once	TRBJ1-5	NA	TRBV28	CASSLFPGGNQPQHF	TGTGCCAGCAGTTTATTCCCAGGGGGCAATCAGCCCCAGCATTTT
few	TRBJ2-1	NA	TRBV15	CATSPTTNNEQFF	TGTGCCACCTCGCCGACTACGAACAATGAGCAGTTCTTC
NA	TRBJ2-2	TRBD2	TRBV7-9	CASSAGLAGAGELFF	TGTGCCAGCAGCGCGGGACTAGCGGGCGCCGGGGAGCTGTTTTTT
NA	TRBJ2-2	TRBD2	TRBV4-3	CASSPWTSGNTGELFF	TGCGCCAGCAGCCCCTGGACTAGCGGGAACACCGGGGAGCTGTTTTTT
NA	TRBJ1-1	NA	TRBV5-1	CASSPLQTRTNTEAFF	TGCGCCAGCAGCCCCCTCCAAACACGGACTAACACTGAAGCTTTCTTT
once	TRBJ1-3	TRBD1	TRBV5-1	CASSPGQAGNTIYF	TGCGCCAGCAGCCCTGGACAGGCTGGAAACACCATATATTTT
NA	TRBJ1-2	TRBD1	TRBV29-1	CSVQTGTGRRGYTF	TGCAGCGTGCAGACCGGGACAGGGCGTAGAGGCTACACCTTC
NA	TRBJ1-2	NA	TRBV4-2	CASSQDPQYGYTF	TGTGCCAGCAGCCAAGATCCCCAGTACGGCTACACCTTC
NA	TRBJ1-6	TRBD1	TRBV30	CAWSGQGWNLNF	TGTGCCTGGAGTGGACAGGGGTGGAACCTCAACTTT
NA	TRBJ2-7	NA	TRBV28	CASWDFYEQYF	TGTGCCAGCTGGGACTTTTACGAGCAGTACTTC
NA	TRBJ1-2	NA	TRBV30	CAWSLGTPNYGYTF	TGTGCCTGGAGCCTAGGGACACCGAACTATGGCTACACCTTC
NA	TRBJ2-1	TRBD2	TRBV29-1	CSAIRRLAGYNEQFF	TGCAGCGCGATCCGACGGCTAGCGGGATACAATGAGCAGTTCTTC
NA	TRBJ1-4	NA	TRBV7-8	CASSLRHLSTNEKLFF	TGTGCCAGCAGCTTACGCCACTTGTCAACTAATGAAAAACTGTTTTTT
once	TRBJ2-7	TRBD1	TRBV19	CASSTDRDLSYEQYF	TGTGCCAGTAGCACAGACAGGGACCTCTCCTACGAGCAGTACTTC
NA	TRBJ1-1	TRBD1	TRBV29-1	CSAFGTAEAFF	TGCAGCGCCTTCGGGACAGCTGAAGCTTTCTTT
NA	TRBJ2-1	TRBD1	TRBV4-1	CASSVTTGATYNEQFF	TGCGCCAGCAGCGTCACGACAGGGGCGACCTACAATGAGCAGTTCTTC
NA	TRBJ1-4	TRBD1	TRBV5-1	CASSSRGQGPLSGEKLFF	TGCGCCAGCAGCTCCCGAGGACAGGGACCCCTCTCGGGAGAAAAACTGTTTTTT
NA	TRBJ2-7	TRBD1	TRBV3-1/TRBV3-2	CASSQWLGQGVSSYEQYF	TGTGCCAGCAGCCAGTGGCTGGGACAGGGGGTCTCTTCCTACGAGCAGTACTTC
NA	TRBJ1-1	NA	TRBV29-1	CSVTPRMNTEAFF	TGCAGCGTTACCCCGCGGATGAACACTGAAGCTTTCTTT
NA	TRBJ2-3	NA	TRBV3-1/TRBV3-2	CASSHGTDTQYF	TGTGCCAGCAGCCACGGGACAGATACGCAGTATTTT
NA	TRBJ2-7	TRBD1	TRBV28	CASSTGQISYEQYF	TGTGCCAGCAGCACGGGACAGATCTCCTACGAGCAGTACTTC
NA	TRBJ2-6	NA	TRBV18	CASSLYTGSSGANVLTF	TGTGCCAGCTCACTATATACAGGGTCCTCTGGGGCCAACGTCCTGACTTTC
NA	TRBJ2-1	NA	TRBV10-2	CASSESPGYNEQFF	TGCGCCAGCAGTGAGTCTCCCGGTTACAATGAGCAGTTCTTC
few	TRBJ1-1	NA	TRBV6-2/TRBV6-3	CASSYSTNTEAFF	TGTGCCAGCAGTTACTCGACAAACACTGAAGCTTTCTTT
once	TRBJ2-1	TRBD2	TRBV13	CASSPETGGGNEQFF	TGTGCCAGCAGCCCAGAGACGGGAGGAGGCAATGAGCAGTTCTTC
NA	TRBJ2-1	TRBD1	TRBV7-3	CASSSGTGSYEQFF	TGTGCCAGCAGCTCCGGGACAGGGTCTTATGAGCAGTTCTTC
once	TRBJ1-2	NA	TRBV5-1	CASSFNAENYGYTF	TGCGCCAGCAGCTTTAATGCCGAGAACTATGGCTACACCTTC
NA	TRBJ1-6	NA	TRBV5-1	CASSNGQGRNSPLHF	TGCGCCAGCAGCAACGGCCAGGGGCGTAATTCACCCCTCCACTTT
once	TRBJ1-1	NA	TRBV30	CAWSMGLTEAFF	TGTGCCTGGAGTATGGGGCTCACTGAAGCTTTCTTT
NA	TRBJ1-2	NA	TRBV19	CASSKNRGNGYTF	TGTGCCAGTAGTAAAAATAGAGGGAATGGCTACACCTTC
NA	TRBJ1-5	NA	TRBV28	CASSFGQTRFNQPQHF	TGTGCCAGCAGTTTTGGGCAGACCCGTTTCAATCAGCCCCAGCATTTT
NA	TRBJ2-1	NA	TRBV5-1	CASSLFTGEEQFF	TGCGCCAGCAGCTTATTCACGGGAGAGGAGCAGTTCTTC
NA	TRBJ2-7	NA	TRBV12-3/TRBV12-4	CASSFMRFEQYF	TGTGCCAGCAGTTTCATGCGGTTTGAGCAGTACTTC
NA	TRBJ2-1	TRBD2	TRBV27	CASLRNPGLEINHEQFF	TGTGCCAGCCTTCGAAACCCGGGACTAGAAATTAATCACGAGCAGTTCTTC
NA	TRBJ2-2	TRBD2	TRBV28	CASRTGTRNTGELFF	TGTGCCAGCAGAACCGGGACTAGGAACACCGGGGAGCTGTTTTTT
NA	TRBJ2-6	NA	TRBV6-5	CASRGLSSGANVLTF	TGTGCCAGCAGGGGACTCTCTTCTGGGGCCAACGTCCTGACTTTC
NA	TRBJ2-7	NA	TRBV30	CACSTGPEALISYEQYF	TGTGCCTGTTCGACTGGTCCCGAGGCGCTAATCTCCTACGAGCAGTACTTC